This T cell receptor beta chain derives from a study of cytomegalovirus exposure and HLA in healthy donors. Study at large: Early released data had 80 million or so unique TCRs, all coming from HLA-typed donors.

The study, taken as a whole, reports: In a later analysis, TCR beta V- and J-gene trimming showed a link to a missense DCLRE1C variant.

This clone was seen just once. No antigen is known for it. With 60 Vbeta and 13 Jbeta primers, the PCR was carried out. The assay was immunoSEQ multiplex PCR, and TCRdb's table has in-frame clones only and misses some. Among 150,000 or so clones, roughly four fifths were seen once, and the ten largest hold around 3.1%. The sequence came from a woman aged 40-49 years in good health and CMV-seronegative. The sequencing input was PBMCs.

Here the CDR3 reads CASSTAGGIGYEQYF. Here the CDR3 DNA reads TGTGCCAGCAGTACAGCAGGGGGAATAGGCTACGAGCAGTACTTC. The genes are TRBV28 and TRBJ2-7; the match to TRBD1 covers 7 bases. The V gene's germline CDR1 is MDHEN and CDR2 SYDVKM. V lost 5 bases and J lost 3; bases outside the gene matches: 10. This CDR3 comprises 15 residues.